The rows below give T cell receptor beta chains drawn from one sample of a study of T cell repertoires in cytomegalovirus infection. TCRdb re-called the reads through MiXCR, storing one row per CDR3 protein. The sample includes about 920,000 distinct CDR3 sequences, around 30% of them seen just once. Antigens for these TCRs are unknown. Material: cultured CD8+ T cells from PBMCs, obtained from culture after CMV antigen stimulation. Every receptor here comes from a human donor in good health (CMV status not recorded). Some clones in this sample may be carry-over from other donors' samples. Each CDR3 is given with its conserved first and last residue. D genes are given only for firm matches. The size of a clone is reported for some rows only, either as once, few or many, or as a class for expanded clones.

>TRBJ2-4|TRBV6-4|NA|NA
TGTGTCTCCGGGCACTCCAGCACAGACATGCAGTATTTC
CVSGHSSTDMQYF
>TRBJ2-1|TRBV7-2|NA|TRBD2
TGTGCCAGCAGCTTAGAGGTAGCGGGGGGGCGCAATGAGCAGTTCTTC
CASSLEVAGGRNEQFF
>TRBJ1-1|TRBV6-5|few|NA
TGTGCCAGCACCAAAAGCCCGTTGAACACTGAAGCTTTCTTT
CASTKSPLNTEAFF
>TRBJ2-2|TRBV7-2|many|TRBD1
TGTGCCAGCAGCCCGACCCCGGGACAGGGGAACACCGGGGAGCTGTTTTTT
CASSPTPGQGNTGELFF
>TRBJ1-3|TRBV6-1|few|NA
TGTGCCAGCAGTGGACCAGGAAACACCATATATTTT
CASSGPGNTIYF
>TRBJ2-3|TRBV6-4|NA|NA
TGTGCCAGCAGTGACTCGGCGGAGCCCACAGATACGCAGTATTTT
CASSDSAEPTDTQYF
>TRBJ1-2|TRBV6-5|few|NA
TGTGCCAGCAGTGACTGGGGCCATGGCTACACCTTC
CASSDWGHGYTF
>TRBJ1-2|TRBV25-1|NA|TRBD1
TGTGCCAGCAGTGAATGGGGGACAGACTATGGCTACACCTTC
CASSEWGTDYGYTF
>TRBJ1-2|TRBV6-2/TRBV6-3|NA|TRBD1
TGTGCCAGCAGTCGGGACAGGGTCTATGGCTACACCTTC
CASSRDRVYGYTF
>TRBJ2-3|TRBV6-6|NA|NA
TGTGCCAGCACCGAAGGGAGGGGGTTTGCGACAGATACGCAGTATTTT
CASTEGRGFATDTQYF
>TRBJ1-3|TRBV9|NA|NA
TGTGCCAGCAGCGTAGTGGGAGGAGGCTCTGGAAACACCATATATTTT
CASSVVGGGSGNTIYF
>TRBJ2-3|TRBV7-6|NA|NA
TGTGCCAGCAGCTTAGCAGGGCATGTAGGCTTCACAGATACGCAGTATTTT
CASSLAGHVGFTDTQYF
>TRBJ2-7|TRBV7-8|many|NA
TGTGCCAGCAGCTCCGCGGGGAGTCCGACCTACGAGCAGTACTTC
CASSSAGSPTYEQYF
>TRBJ1-1|TRBV7-8|NA|TRBD1
TGTGCCAGCAGTTGGACAGGTTTCCGGAACACTGAAGCTTTCTTT
CASSWTGFRNTEAFF
>TRBJ2-3|TRBV24-1|few|TRBD1
TGTGCCACCAGTGATTTTGGGACAGTAAGCACAGATACGCAGTATTTT
CATSDFGTVSTDTQYF
>TRBJ1-2|TRBV6-1|few|NA
TGTGCCAGCCTAGGCGCGACGGCTTATGGCTACACCTTC
CASLGATAYGYTF
>TRBJ2-3|TRBV20-1|NA|NA
TGCAGTGCTAGAACCAGGAGCACAGATACGCAGTATTTT
CSARTRSTDTQYF
>TRBJ1-2|TRBV4-1|few|NA
TGCGCCAGCAGCCAAGAGCGGACCAAATATGGCTACACCTTC
CASSQERTKYGYTF
>TRBJ2-2|TRBV7-6|NA|NA
TGTGCCAGCAGCTTAGGAGAGGTTACCGGGGAGCTGTTTTTT
CASSLGEVTGELFF
>TRBJ2-3|TRBV27|few|NA
TGTGCCAGCAGTCCCGGGTCCCTCTTCACAGATACGCAGTATTTT
CASSPGSLFTDTQYF
>TRBJ2-3|TRBV27|NA|NA
TGTGCCAGCAGTTTATGGCGGAGCACAGATACGCAGTATTTT
CASSLWRSTDTQYF
>TRBJ2-1|TRBV7-8|many|NA
TGTGCCAGCAGCTTAGGTTACTCAGGGGTGGATGAGCAGTTCTTC
CASSLGYSGVDEQFF